One sample yielded the 7 T cell receptor beta chains listed below, sequenced in a study of T cell clones after liver transplantation. The table came from immunoSEQ multiplex PCR; TCRdb's copy has only in-frame clones and leaves some out. The sample includes about 20,000 clones, approximately 94% of them seen just once. The sequencing here drew on CD8+ T cells from blood, taken roughly 26 months after liver transplant. The receptors were sampled from a human patient who received a liver transplant. Some T cells could come from the graft donor.

Concerning this clone itself: The identical CDR3 is also encoded by other nucleotide sequences in the sample. V and J are TRBV30 and TRBJ2-1, with 8 nucleotides matching TRBD2. Germline CDR1 GTSNPN, CDR2 SVGIG (reference sequence). The CDR3 loop spans 14 amino acids. Losses at the gene ends were 0 bases for V and 7 bases for J; bases not matched to a gene: 5. For the CDR3, the DNA is TGTGCCTGGAGTGTAGGAGGGACTAGGAATGAGCAGTTCTTC. Its translation: CAWSVGGTRNEQFF.

V is TRBV10-1 and J is TRBJ2-1; 12 bases align to TRBD2. V lost 6 bases to trimming and J lost 0 bases; unmatched junction nucleotides: 6. The germline CDR1 and CDR2 sequences are WNHNN and SYGVQD (reference sequence). The CDR3 runs to 17 residues. CDR3 bases: TGCGCCAGCAGACGCGGACTAGCGGGGACCTCCTACAATGAGCAGTTCTTC. Its translation is CASRRGLAGTSYNEQFF.

Details on this clone: One base away lies a much larger clone, so this may be a sequencing read error. The chain couples TRBV9 to TRBJ2-1, with 14 positions matching TRBD2. Germline assignment: CDR1 SGDLS and CDR2 YYNGEE. The CDR3 has 15 residues. DNA of the CDR3: TGTACCAGCAGCGGACGACTAGCGGGAGGGCCTGAGCAGTTCTTC. It encodes CTSSGRLAGGPEQFF.

The genes are TRBV7-9 and TRBJ1-1, with 10 bases lining up with TRBD1. The germline CDR1 and CDR2 sequences are SEHNR and FQNEAQ (reference sequence). The CDR3 totals 16 residues. Germline trimming cut 6 bases from V and 4 bases from J; bases unmatched to any gene: 11. CDR3 DNA sequence: TGTGCCAGCAGGGGACCGACAGGGGGCGAGGTCACTGAAGCTTTCTTT. Its protein is CASRGPTGGEVTEAFF.

Here the CDR3 reads CASSEWGWGTEAFF. The CDR3 DNA reads TGTGCCAGCAGTGAGTGGGGATGGGGAACTGAAGCTTTCTTT. This rearrangement joins TRBV6-1 to TRBJ1-1; no reliable D call. Germline V CDR1 and CDR2: MNHNS, SASEGT. The CDR3 contains 14 residues. Trimming removed 3 bases from V and 5 bases from J, with 13 bases in between.

This clone was detected only once. The chain links TRBV9 to TRBJ1-2; 9 nucleotides match TRBD1. From germline, CDR1 is SGDLS and CDR2 YYNGEE. CDR3 size: 14 residues. V dropped 3 bases and J dropped 4; count of bases not matched to a gene: 4. The CDR3 sequence is CASSGTGAGYGYTF. CDR3 bases: TGTGCCAGCAGCGGGACAGGGGCTGGCTATGGCTACACCTTC.

The chain has TRBV6-6 and TRBJ2-7; D possibly corresponds to TRBD1 (6 bases). The V end lost 2 bases, the J end lost 1 base, and 12 bases lay between the germline ends. This CDR3 spans 15 amino acids. Germline V CDR1 and CDR2: MNHNY, SVGAGI (reference sequence). CDR3 residues: CASSYRMGASYEQYF. The CDR3 DNA follows: TGTGCCAGCAGTTACAGGATGGGGGCGTCCTACGAGCAGTACTTC.